The 18 T cell receptor beta chains reported below all come from one sample, sequenced in a study of cytomegalovirus exposure and HLA in healthy donors. PCR involved 60 Vbeta and 13 Jbeta primers. Using immunoSEQ multiplex PCR, the repertoire was profiled, and TCRdb retains in-frame clones only, with some absent. The data contain about 76,000 clones, over 60% of them singletons. The sequenced sample was PBMCs. Receptors were obtained from a woman in her 40s in good health and CMV-seropositive.

J is TRBJ2-7 and V is TRBV28; D perhaps matches TRBD1 (5 bases). Germline CDR1 reads MDHEN; CDR2 reads SYDVKM. The V gene lost 2 bases and the J gene lost 6 bases, with 11 bases spanning the gap. The CDR3 runs to 13 residues. CDR3 region: CASSLLKGREQYF. In DNA form, the CDR3 reads TGTGCCAGCAGTTTACTGAAGGGGCGCGAGCAGTACTTC.

The chain is built from TRBV5-6 and TRBJ1-2; possibly TRBD1 for D (6 bases). The CDR3 is made up of 14 amino acids. Trimming took 6 bases from V and 4 from J, leaving 16 bases between them. Germline V gene sequence: CDR1 SGHDT, CDR2 YYEEEE. The CDR3 spells CASNSIRQAYGYTF. CDR3 nucleotides: TGTGCCAGCAACTCTATCCGACAGGCCTATGGCTACACCTTC.

This chain links TRBV12-5 with TRBJ1-1; 9 bases fit TRBD1. Losses at the gene ends were 6 bases for V and 10 bases for J; bases not matched to a gene: 6. CDR3 length: 12 amino acids. Germline lookup yields CDR1 LGHNT and CDR2 FRNRAP. This CDR3 reads CASGPDRGTAFF. The CDR3, as DNA: TGTGCTAGTGGCCCCGACAGGGGGACAGCTTTCTTT.

The sample holds a few counts of this clone. V is TRBV6-5 and J is TRBJ1-5; D remains ambiguous. Germline CDR1 is MNHEY and CDR2 is SVGAGI. V lost 2 bases and J lost 4, with 6 bases in between. This CDR3 contains 13 residues. The CDR3 protein is CASSYGNNQPQHF. In nucleotides, the CDR3 is TGTGCCAGCAGTTACGGCAATAATCAGCCCCAGCATTTT.

By share of the sample, this clone is medium-sized. The rearrangement joins TRBV5-1 to TRBJ2-7, with TRBD2 matching over 14 bases. Looked up from germline, CDR1 is SGHRS and CDR2 is YFSETQ. The ends lost 4 bases at V and 0 bases at J; junction bases unmatched: 6. The CDR3 loop spans 17 amino acids. CDR3 loop: CASSLGLAGGFSYEQYF. The CDR3 DNA sequence: TGCGCCAGCAGCCTCGGACTAGCGGGAGGTTTCTCCTACGAGCAGTACTTC.

CDR3 residues: CASSLLATSNTGELFF. The DNA for the CDR3 is TGCGCCAGCAGCTTGCTAGCGACCTCCAACACCGGGGAGCTGTTTTTT. This chain uses TRBV5-1 with TRBJ2-2, with a tentative D call TRBD2 (6 bases). The CDR3 runs 16 residues. The V end was cut by 1 base, the J end by 2 bases, with 12 bases between. Germline V gene lookup returns CDR1 SGHRS and CDR2 YFSETQ.

The rearrangement joins TRBV27 to TRBJ2-5; 10 bases map to TRBD1. Germline V gives CDR1 MNHEY, CDR2 SMNVEV (reference sequence). With 10 bases clipped from V and 4 bases from J, the junction kept 6 bases outside the gene matches. The CDR3 is 13 amino acids. CDR3 sequence reads: CATARDRGETQYF. The CDR3 DNA is TGTGCCACAGCTCGGGACAGGGGAGAGACCCAGTACTTC.

This chain uses TRBV28 with TRBJ1-2; 9 nucleotides match TRBD1. Germline V gene sequence: CDR1 MDHEN, CDR2 SYDVKM. V lost 6 bases to trimming and J lost 9 bases; unmatched junction nucleotides: 11. The CDR3 is made up of 14 amino acids. The CDR3 loop is CASSGTGKFGRYTF. The CDR3 nucleotides are TGTGCCAGCAGCGGGACAGGGAAGTTTGGCCGCTACACCTTC.

This clone was detected only a few times. The chain carries TRBV4-2 and TRBJ1-1; D not certain. V lost 0 bases and J lost 7, with 12 bases in between. CDR1 and CDR2 from the germline V gene are LGHNA and YNFKEQ. The length of the CDR3 is 14 residues. The CDR3 reads CASSQETARDEAFF. Written as DNA, the CDR3 is TGTGCCAGCAGCCAAGAGACTGCCCGGGATGAAGCTTTCTTT.

The J gene is TRBJ1-2, the V gene TRBV11-2, with D perhaps TRBD1 (5 bases). The CDR3 is made up of 13 amino acids. Trimming cost V 1 base and J 6 bases, with 9 bases left between them. Germline V gene lookup returns CDR1 SGHAT and CDR2 FQNNGV. The chain's CDR3 is CASSLVQQDGYTF. The CDR3 DNA is TGTGCCAGCAGCTTAGTCCAACAGGATGGCTACACCTTC.

The CDR3 DNA sequence: TGCGCCAGCAGCCACGGACTCCCCGGTGGGGAGACCCAGTACTTC. It yields the protein CASSHGLPGGETQYF. This chain connects TRBV5-1 to TRBJ2-5; D possibly corresponds to TRBD2 (5 bases). Deletions cut 4 bases from V and 5 bases from J, with 18 bases between. This CDR3 has 15 amino acids. CDR1 and CDR2 from the germline V gene are SGHRS and YFSETQ.

This chain uses TRBV10-3 with TRBJ2-1; 13 nucleotides agree with TRBD2. Germline CDR1 and CDR2: ENHRY and SYGVKD. CDR3 length equals 15 residues. J gave up 2 bases and V 10 bases, and 5 bases lay outside the gene matches. Here the CDR3 reads CATGLAGAAYNEQFF. CDR3 DNA sequence: TGTGCCACCGGACTAGCGGGGGCAGCCTACAATGAGCAGTTCTTC.

This rearrangement joins TRBV6-5 to TRBJ2-7, with 7 nucleotides matching TRBD1. Trimming removed 0 bases from V and 3 bases from J; junction bases left unmatched: 5. The length of the CDR3 is 15 residues. The germline CDR1 and CDR2 sequences are MNHEY and SVGAGI. The DNA for the CDR3 is TGTGCCAGCAGTTACTCGACAGGGTTCGGCTACGAGCAGTACTTC. Amino acid sequence: CASSYSTGFGYEQYF.

The rearrangement joins TRBV6-5 to TRBJ1-1; no firm D call. The germline gives CDR1 MNHEY, CDR2 SVGAGI. V was clipped by 5 bases and J by 2 bases, with 15 bases between them. The CDR3 covers 15 residues. The CDR3 DNA follows: TGTGCCAGCAGTAAACGCGGGTTTCGTAACACTGAAGCTTTCTTT. Its translation: CASSKRGFRNTEAFF.

This clone appeared a few times. The chain recombines TRBV6-5 with TRBJ2-2, with a tentative D call TRBD2 (6 bases). V lost 10 bases and J 6 bases, leaving 21 bases between the germline ends. There are 15 residues in the CDR3. The germline gives CDR1 MNHEY, CDR2 SVGAGI. This chain's CDR3 is CATGVGRRIAGELFF. The CDR3 DNA is TGTGCCACGGGGGTGGGAAGGCGGATAGCCGGGGAGCTGTTTTTT.

The chain joins TRBV7-2 to TRBJ1-6; D is uncertain. The CDR3 loop spans 16 amino acids. Per germline, CDR1 SGHTA and CDR2 FQGNSA. The germline V and J ends were trimmed by 1 base and 0 bases, with 7 bases remaining between them. The CDR3 loop reads CASSLVSSSYNSPLHF. In nucleotides, the CDR3 is TGTGCCAGCAGCTTAGTTAGTAGCTCCTATAATTCACCCCTCCACTTT.

The chain has TRBV25-1 and TRBJ1-1; D perhaps matches TRBD1 (6 bases). Germline V gene lookup returns CDR1 MGHDK and CDR2 SYGVNS. V lost 7 bases and J 1 base, leaving 13 bases between the germline ends. The CDR3 extends over 14 amino acids. The CDR3 loop reads CASTTGSPNTEAFF. CDR3 coding DNA: TGTGCCAGCACAACAGGGAGCCCGAACACTGAAGCTTTCTTT.

The rearrangement links TRBV18 to TRBJ2-2; TRBD1 matches at 8 bases. Germline CDR1 is KGHSH and CDR2 is LQKENI. V was clipped by 3 bases and J by 3 bases; unmatched bases: 6. The CDR3 totals 16 residues. The CDR3 DNA sequence: TGTGCCAGCTCACCCCGGACAGGGCGCGACACCGGGGAGCTGTTTTTT. Amino acid sequence: CASSPRTGRDTGELFF.